This paragraph covers one T cell receptor beta chain sequence. This sample is part of a study of blood T cell repertoires in COVID-19. Germline values: CDR1 MGHRA, CDR2 YSYEKL. V was cut by 5 bases and J by 1 base, with 17 bases left in between. This CDR3 has 16 amino acids. Method: immunoSEQ multiplex PCR; TCRdb's copy keeps in-frame clones and lacks some. The table has around 30,000 clones, about 92% seen once. The receptor was isolated from a man older than 75 with acute or convalescent COVID-19. The sequenced material came from peripheral blood. The rearrangement links TRBV4-1 to TRBJ2-5; possible D gene TRBD2, 7 bases. The DNA for the CDR3 is TGCGCCAGCAGCTCCCAAGGCGGGGGCCTCCAAGAGACCCAGTACTTC. This translates into CASSSQGGGLQETQYF.